A single sample is the source of the 15 T cell receptor beta chains below, sequenced in a study of CXCR3-negative and CXCR3-positive naive CD8 T cells. Points from the study as a whole: Relative to CXCR3-negative naive cells, CXCR3-positive naive cells had more hydrophobic TRB CDR3s.

The libraries of TRB cDNA were constructed through 5' RACE using UMI labels. From the 5' RACE reads, TCRdb lists one entry per CDR3 protein and no DNA. This repertoire comprises over 50,000 distinct CDR3 sequences; its ten largest clones make up 0.7% to 0.95%. These receptors have no known antigen. Material for sequencing was naive CXCR3+ CD8+ T cells from blood. Subset in this sample: CD45RO-CCR7+CD27+CD95- naive CD8+ T cells expressing CXCR3 (TNR3+). The receptors here all came from a human donor in good health. Some clones in this sample may be carry-over from other donors' samples.

The gene calls are TRBV7-3 and TRBJ2-4; the D call of TRBD1 rests on TCRdb alone, since no DNA is present to check it. The CDR3 is made up of 13 amino acids. Germline CDR1 and CDR2: SGHTA and FQGTGA. The CDR3 protein is CASSSTGQSIQYF.

V usage is TRBV29-1 and J usage is TRBJ2-7; the TCRdb D gene call, TRBD2, has no DNA to confirm it. Germline V gene sequence: CDR1 SQVTM, CDR2 ANQGSEA. The CDR3 is made up of 14 amino acids. The CDR3 region is CSVRAPYKSYEQYF.

The chain is built from TRBV5-1 and TRBJ2-7; TCRdb indicates TRBD2, and absent DNA this call remains unverified. CDR1 is SGHRS, CDR2 YFSETQ, per germline. The CDR3 runs to 15 residues. The chain's CDR3 is CASSPSALISYEQYF.

V usage is TRBV7-9 and J usage is TRBJ2-7; without DNA, the TCRdb call of TRBD1 cannot be checked. The CDR3 sequence is 14 residues long. Germline CDR1 and CDR2: SEHNR and FQNEAQ (reference sequence). Here the CDR3 reads CASSTGGASYEQYF.

This rearrangement joins TRBV20-1 to TRBJ2-1; no DNA is available, so the TRBD1 call from TCRdb remains unchecked. This CDR3 comprises 17 residues. Germline assignment: CDR1 DFQATT and CDR2 SNEGSKA (reference sequence). CDR3 sequence reads: CSARDHSRDKTYNEQFF.

The V gene is TRBV29-1, the J gene TRBJ2-5; TCRdb lists TRBD1, though no DNA is available to test this call. The germline V gene encodes CDR1 SQVTM and CDR2 ANQGSEA. The CDR3 extends over 14 amino acids. This CDR3 reads CSVEKQTGRETQYF.

The V and J genes are TRBV29-1 and TRBJ2-5; TCRdb indicates TRBD1, and absent DNA this call remains unverified. The CDR3 length is 14 residues. The germline CDR1 and CDR2 sequences are SQVTM and ANQGSEA. The CDR3 spells CSVEGTGREETQYF. The full variable domain, in which reference TRBV29-1 and TRBJ2-5 provide the parts outside the CDR3, is SAVISQKPSRDICQRGTSLTIQCQVDSQVTMMFWYRQQPGQSLTLIATANQGSEATYESGFVIDKFPISRPNLTFSTLTVSNMSPEDSSIYLCSVEGTGREETQYFGPGTRLLVL.

The V gene is TRBV6-6, the J gene TRBJ1-5; TCRdb calls TRBD1, which cannot be checked without DNA. Germline V gene data show CDR1 as MNHNY and CDR2 as SVGAGI (reference sequence). This CDR3 region has 16 residues. CDR3 loop: CASSYPGRGMNQPQHF.

The chain carries TRBV20-1 and TRBJ1-1; checking the TCRdb D call of TRBD1 is not possible without DNA. This CDR3 comprises 13 residues. Germline assignment: CDR1 DFQATT and CDR2 SNEGSKA (reference sequence). CDR3: CSATLTPYTEAFF.

The chain links TRBV20-1 to TRBJ2-5; TCRdb picks TRBD2, but there is no DNA to check that call. The CDR3 sequence is 15 residues long. The germline V gene has CDR1 DFQATT and CDR2 SNEGSKA (reference sequence). The CDR3 here is CSAQRPAGREETQYF.

The J gene is TRBJ2-7, the V gene TRBV7-2; without DNA, the TCRdb call of TRBD2 cannot be checked. This CDR3 contains 17 residues. Per the germline V gene, CDR1 is SGHTA and CDR2 is FQGNSA. The CDR3 sequence is CASSLLATLVASYEQYF.

The V call is TRBV20-1, the J call TRBJ1-4; without DNA, the TCRdb call of TRBD1 cannot be checked. This CDR3 comprises 15 residues. In germline, CDR1 is DFQATT, CDR2 SNEGSKA (reference sequence). CDR3 sequence reads: CSARGDSHSNEKLFF.

V gene TRBV25-1 combines with J gene TRBJ1-1; TCRdb designates TRBD1, a call that cannot be tested without DNA. The germline V gene has CDR1 MGHDK and CDR2 SYGVNS. This CDR3 contains 15 residues. CDR3 sequence reads: CASSEWGTSGTEAFF.

CDR3 loop: CASSLGLSGGSYNEQFF. The chain has TRBV11-2 and TRBJ2-1; checking the TCRdb D call of TRBD1 is not possible without DNA. This CDR3 has 17 residues. Germline V gives CDR1 SGHAT, CDR2 FQNNGV.

The V gene is TRBV4-1, the J gene TRBJ2-1; as DNA is missing, the TRBD2 call by TCRdb cannot be tested. CDR3 size: 20 residues. From germline, CDR1 is MGHRA and CDR2 YSYEKL. CDR3 amino acids: CASSQEPYLAGGSSYNEQFF.